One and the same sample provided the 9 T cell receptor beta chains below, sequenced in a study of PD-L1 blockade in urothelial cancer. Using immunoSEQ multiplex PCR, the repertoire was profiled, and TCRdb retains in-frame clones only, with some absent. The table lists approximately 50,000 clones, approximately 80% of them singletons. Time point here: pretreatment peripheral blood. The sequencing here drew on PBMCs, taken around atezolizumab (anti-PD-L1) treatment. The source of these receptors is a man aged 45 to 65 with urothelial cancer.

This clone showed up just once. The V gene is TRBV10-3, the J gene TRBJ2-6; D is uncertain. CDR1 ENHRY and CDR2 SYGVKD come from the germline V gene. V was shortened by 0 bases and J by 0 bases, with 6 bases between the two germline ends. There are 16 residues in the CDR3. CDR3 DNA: TGTGCCATCAGTGAGTCGGGCTCCTCTGGGGCCAACGTCCTGACTTTC. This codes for CAISESGSSGANVLTF.

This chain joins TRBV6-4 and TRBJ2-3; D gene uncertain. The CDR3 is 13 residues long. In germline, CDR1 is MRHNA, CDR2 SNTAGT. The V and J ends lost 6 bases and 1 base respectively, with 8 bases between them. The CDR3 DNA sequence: TGTGCCAGCAGGGGCTTTGGCACAGATACGCAGTATTTT. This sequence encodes CASRGFGTDTQYF.

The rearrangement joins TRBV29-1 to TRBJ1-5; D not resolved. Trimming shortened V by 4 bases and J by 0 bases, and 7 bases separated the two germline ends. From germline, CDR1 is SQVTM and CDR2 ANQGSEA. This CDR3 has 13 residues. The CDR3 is CSVAGNSNQPQHF. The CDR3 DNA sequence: TGCAGCGTTGCGGGAAATAGCAATCAGCCCCAGCATTTT.

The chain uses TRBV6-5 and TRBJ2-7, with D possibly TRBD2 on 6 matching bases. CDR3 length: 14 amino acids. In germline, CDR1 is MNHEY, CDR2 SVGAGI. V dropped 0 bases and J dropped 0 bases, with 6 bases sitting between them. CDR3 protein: CASSYSGLSYEQYF. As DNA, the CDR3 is TGTGCCAGCAGTTACTCGGGACTCTCCTACGAGCAGTACTTC.

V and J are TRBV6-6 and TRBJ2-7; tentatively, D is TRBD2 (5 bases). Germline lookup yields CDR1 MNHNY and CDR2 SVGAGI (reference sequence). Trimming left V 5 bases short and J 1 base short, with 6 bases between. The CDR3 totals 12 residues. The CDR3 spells CASSGLSYEQYF. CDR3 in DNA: TGTGCCAGCAGTGGACTTTCCTACGAGCAGTACTTC.

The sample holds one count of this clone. As DNA, the CDR3 is TGCGCCAGCAGCCAAGGGCTAGCCGGGCAGGCCCAGTACTTC. Translation gives CASSQGLAGQAQYF. The chain joins TRBV4-3 to TRBJ2-5; TRBD2 might be the D (5 bases). V was cut by 1 base and J by 9 bases, with 15 bases left in between. Germline V gene lookup returns CDR1 LGHNA and CDR2 YSLEER. This CDR3 region has 14 residues.

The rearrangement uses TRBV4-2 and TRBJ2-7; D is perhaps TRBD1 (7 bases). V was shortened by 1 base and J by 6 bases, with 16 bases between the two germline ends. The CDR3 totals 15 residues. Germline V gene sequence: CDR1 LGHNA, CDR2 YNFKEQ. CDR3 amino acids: CASSQGQGGPREQYF. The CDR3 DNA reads TGTGCCAGCAGCCAAGGGCAGGGGGGCCCTCGCGAGCAGTACTTC.

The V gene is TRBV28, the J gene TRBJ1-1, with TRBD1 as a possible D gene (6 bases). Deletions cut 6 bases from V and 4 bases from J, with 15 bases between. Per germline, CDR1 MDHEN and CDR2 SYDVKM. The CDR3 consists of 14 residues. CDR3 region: CASRLQSRGTEAFF. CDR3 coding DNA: TGTGCCAGCAGACTTCAGAGCAGGGGCACTGAAGCTTTCTTT.

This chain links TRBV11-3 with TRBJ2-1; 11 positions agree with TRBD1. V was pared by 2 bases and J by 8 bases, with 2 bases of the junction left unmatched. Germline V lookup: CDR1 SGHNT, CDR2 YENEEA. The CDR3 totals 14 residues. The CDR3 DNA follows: TGTGCCAGCAGCTTAACGGACAGGGGGCATGAGCAGTTCTTC. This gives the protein CASSLTDRGHEQFF.